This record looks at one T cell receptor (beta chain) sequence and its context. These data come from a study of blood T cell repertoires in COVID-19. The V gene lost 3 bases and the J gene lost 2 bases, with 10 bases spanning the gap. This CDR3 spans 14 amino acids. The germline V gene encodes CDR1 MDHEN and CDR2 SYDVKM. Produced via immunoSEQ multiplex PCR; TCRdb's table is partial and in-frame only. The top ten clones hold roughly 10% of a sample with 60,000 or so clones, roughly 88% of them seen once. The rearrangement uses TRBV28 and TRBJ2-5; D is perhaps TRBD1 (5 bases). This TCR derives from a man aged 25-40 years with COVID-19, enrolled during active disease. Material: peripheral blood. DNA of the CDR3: TGTGCCAGCAGTTTCCAGGGCGGTCAAGAGACCCAGTACTTC. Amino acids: CASSFQGGQETQYF.